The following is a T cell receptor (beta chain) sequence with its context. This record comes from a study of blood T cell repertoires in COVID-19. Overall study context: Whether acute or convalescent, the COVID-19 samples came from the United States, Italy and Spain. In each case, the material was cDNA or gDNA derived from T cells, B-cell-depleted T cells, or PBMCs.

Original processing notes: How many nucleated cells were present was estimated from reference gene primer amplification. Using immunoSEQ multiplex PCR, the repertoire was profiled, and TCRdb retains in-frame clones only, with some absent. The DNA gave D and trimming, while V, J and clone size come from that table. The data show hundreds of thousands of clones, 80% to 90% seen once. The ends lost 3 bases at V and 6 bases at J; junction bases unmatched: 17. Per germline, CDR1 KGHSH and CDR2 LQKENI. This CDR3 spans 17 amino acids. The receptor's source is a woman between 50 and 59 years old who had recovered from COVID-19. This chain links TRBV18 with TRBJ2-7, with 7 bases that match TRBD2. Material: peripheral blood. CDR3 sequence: CASSPPSYSRERGEQYF. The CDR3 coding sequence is TGTGCCAGCTCACCCCCATCCTACAGTAGGGAGCGGGGCGAGCAGTACTTC.